This TCR beta chain stems from a study of T-cell memory formation after mild COVID-19. Study-level results: In second-wave clones peaking day 37, SARS-CoV-2 specificity remained unconfirmed.

V lost 3 bases and J 0 bases, leaving 14 bases between the germline ends. The germline gives CDR1 SQVTM, CDR2 ANQGSEA. The CDR3 sequence is 15 residues long. TCRdb ran MiXCR on the 5' RACE reads and lists one entry per CDR3 protein. The sample includes about 430,000 distinct CDR3 sequences, approximately 24% of them seen just once. Details on this clonotype: Its target is not known.

The chain uses TRBV29-1 and TRBJ1-1; tentative D call: TRBD1 (5 bases). The specimen sequenced was PBMCs or a T cell subset sorted from them (not recorded which). This clonotype was obtained from an adult woman who had mild COVID-19 (a few samples of this study predate the infection). Cell type and time point are not known. The CDR3 reads CSVEGTSAMNTEAFF. CDR3 nucleotide sequence: TGCAGCGTTGAGGGGACCTCCGCTATGAACACTGAAGCTTTCTTT.